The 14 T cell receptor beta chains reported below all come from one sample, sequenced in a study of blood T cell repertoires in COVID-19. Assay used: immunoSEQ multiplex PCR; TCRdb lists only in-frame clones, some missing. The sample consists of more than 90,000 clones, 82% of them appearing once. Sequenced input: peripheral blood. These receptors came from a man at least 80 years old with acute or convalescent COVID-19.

The CDR3 sequence: CASSAETGHSSYEQYF. CDR3 in DNA: TGTGCCAGCAGCGCAGAGACAGGCCACAGCTCCTACGAGCAGTACTTC. The rearrangement links TRBV9 to TRBJ2-7; a possible D gene is TRBD1 (6 bases). The V end lost 3 bases, the J end lost 0 bases, and 16 bases lay between the germline ends. CDR1 is SGDLS and CDR2 is YYNGEE in the germline V gene. CDR3 length: 16 residues.

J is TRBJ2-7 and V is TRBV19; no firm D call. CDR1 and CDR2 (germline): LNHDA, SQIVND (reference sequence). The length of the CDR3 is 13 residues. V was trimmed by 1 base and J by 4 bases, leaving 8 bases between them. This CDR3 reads CASSIAAEYEQYF. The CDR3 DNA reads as TGTGCCAGTAGTATAGCGGCGGAGTACGAGCAGTACTTC.

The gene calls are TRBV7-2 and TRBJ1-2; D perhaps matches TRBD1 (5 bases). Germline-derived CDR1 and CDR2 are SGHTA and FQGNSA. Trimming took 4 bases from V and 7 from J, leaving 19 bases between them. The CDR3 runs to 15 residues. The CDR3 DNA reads TGTGCCAGCAGCTCTCCGGGACTGCCTCGGGGTGGCTACACCTTC. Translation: CASSSPGLPRGGYTF.

CDR3 nucleotide sequence: TGTGCCAGCAGTTTATCCAGCGGGAGGCTGGAGCAGTACTTC. This gives the protein CASSLSSGRLEQYF. The chain couples TRBV27 to TRBJ2-7, with 9 positions matching TRBD2. The V gene end was trimmed by 0 bases and the J gene end by 7 bases; junction bases not matched to a gene: 4. The CDR3 is 14 amino acids. Germline assignment: CDR1 MNHEY and CDR2 SMNVEV (reference sequence).

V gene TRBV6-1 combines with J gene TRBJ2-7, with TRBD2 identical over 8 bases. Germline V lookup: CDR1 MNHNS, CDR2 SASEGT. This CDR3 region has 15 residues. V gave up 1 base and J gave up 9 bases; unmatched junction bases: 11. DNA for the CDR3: TGTGCCAGCAGTGAAGTAGCAGCGGGAGCCGAAAGGCAGTACTTC. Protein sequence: CASSEVAAGAERQYF.

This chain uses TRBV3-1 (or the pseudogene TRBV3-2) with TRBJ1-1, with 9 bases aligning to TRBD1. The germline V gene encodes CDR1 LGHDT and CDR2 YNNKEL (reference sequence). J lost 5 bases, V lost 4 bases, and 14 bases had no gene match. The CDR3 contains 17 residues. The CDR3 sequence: CASSPQDRGALGTEAFF. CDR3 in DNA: TGTGCCAGCAGCCCACAGGACAGGGGAGCCCTTGGAACTGAAGCTTTCTTT.

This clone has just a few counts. CDR3 loop: CASSYRLLGERNTEAFF. The CDR3 DNA is TGTGCCAGCAGTTACAGGTTGTTGGGAGAGAGGAACACTGAAGCTTTCTTT. This chain connects TRBV6-2 or TRBV6-3 to TRBJ1-1; D is unresolved. The CDR3 loop spans 17 amino acids. Trimming stripped 2 bases from V and 1 base from J, with 17 bases between. Germline values: CDR1 MNHEY, CDR2 SVGEGT.

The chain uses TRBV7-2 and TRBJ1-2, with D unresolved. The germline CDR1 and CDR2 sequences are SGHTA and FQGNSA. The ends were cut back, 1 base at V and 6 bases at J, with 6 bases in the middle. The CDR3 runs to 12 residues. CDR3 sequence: CASSLDGDGYTF. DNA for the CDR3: TGTGCCAGCAGCTTAGACGGGGATGGCTACACCTTC. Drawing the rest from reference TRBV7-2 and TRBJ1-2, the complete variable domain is GAGVSQSPSNKVTEKGKDVELRCDPISGHTALYWYRQSLGQGLEFLIYFQGNSAPDKSGLPSDRFSAERTGGSVSTLTIQRTQQEDSAVYLCASSLDGDGYTFGSGTRLTVV.

The CDR3 DNA is TGTGCCAGCAGCCGGGACAGGTCCTATGGCTACACCTTC. It yields the protein CASSRDRSYGYTF. The gene calls are TRBV14 and TRBJ1-2; 8 nucleotides match TRBD1. Trimming cost V 4 bases and J 4 bases; bases outside gene matches: 2. Germline CDR1 SGHDN, CDR2 FVKESK. The length of the CDR3 is 13 residues.

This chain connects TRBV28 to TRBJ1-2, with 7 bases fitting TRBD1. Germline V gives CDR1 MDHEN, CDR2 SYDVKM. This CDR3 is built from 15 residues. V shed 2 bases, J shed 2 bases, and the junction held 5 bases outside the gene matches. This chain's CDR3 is CASSLGGTANYGYTF. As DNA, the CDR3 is TGTGCCAGCAGTTTAGGCGGGACAGCAAACTATGGCTACACCTTC.

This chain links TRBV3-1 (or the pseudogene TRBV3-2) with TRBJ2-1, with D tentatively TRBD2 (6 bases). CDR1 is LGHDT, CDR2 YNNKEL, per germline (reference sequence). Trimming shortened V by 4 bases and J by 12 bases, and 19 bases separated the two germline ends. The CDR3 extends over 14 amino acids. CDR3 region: CASSLLVGGSLQFF. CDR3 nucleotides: TGTGCCAGCAGCCTGTTGGTTGGGGGGTCATTGCAGTTCTTC.

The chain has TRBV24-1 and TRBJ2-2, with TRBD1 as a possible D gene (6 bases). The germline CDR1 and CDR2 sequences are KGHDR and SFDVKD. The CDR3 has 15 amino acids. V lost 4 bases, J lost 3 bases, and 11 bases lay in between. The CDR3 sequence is CATSDHRAYTGELFF. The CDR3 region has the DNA TGTGCCACCAGTGACCACAGGGCGTACACCGGGGAGCTGTTTTTT.

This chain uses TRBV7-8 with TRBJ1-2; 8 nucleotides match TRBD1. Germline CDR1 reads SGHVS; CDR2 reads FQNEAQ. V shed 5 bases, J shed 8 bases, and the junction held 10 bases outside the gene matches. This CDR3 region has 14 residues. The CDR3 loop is CASSGGTGPGGYTF. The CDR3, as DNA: TGTGCCAGCAGCGGGGGGACAGGCCCTGGCGGCTACACCTTC.

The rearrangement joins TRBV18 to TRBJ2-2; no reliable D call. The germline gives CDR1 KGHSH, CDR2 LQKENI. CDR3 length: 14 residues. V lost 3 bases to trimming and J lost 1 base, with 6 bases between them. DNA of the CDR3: TGTGCCAGCTCACCCTCTATGAACACCGGGGAGCTGTTTTTT. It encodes CASSPSMNTGELFF. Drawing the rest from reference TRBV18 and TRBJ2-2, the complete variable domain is NAGVMQNPRHLVRRRGQEARLRCSPMKGHSHVYWYRQLPEEGLKFMVYLQKENIIDESGMPKERFSAEFPKEGPSILRIQQVVRGDSAAYFCASSPSMNTGELFFGEGSRLTVL.